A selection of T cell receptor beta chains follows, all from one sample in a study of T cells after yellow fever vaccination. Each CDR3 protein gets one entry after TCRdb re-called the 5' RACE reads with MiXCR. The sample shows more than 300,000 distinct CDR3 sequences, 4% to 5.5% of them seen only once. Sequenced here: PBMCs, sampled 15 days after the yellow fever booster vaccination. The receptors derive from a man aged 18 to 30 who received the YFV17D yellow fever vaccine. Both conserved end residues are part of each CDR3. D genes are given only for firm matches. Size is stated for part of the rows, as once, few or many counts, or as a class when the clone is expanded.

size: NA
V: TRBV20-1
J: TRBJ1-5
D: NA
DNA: TGCAGTGCTAGAAATAGCAATCAGCCCCAGCATTTT
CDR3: CSARNSNQPQHF

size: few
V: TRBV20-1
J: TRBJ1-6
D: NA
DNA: TGCAGTGTTAGGCCCTGGACTCTCCTTAATTCACCCCTCCACTTT
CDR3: CSVRPWTLLNSPLHF

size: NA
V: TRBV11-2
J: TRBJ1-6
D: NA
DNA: TGTGCCACACAGCCCCTGGATTCACCCCTCCACTTT
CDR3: CATQPLDSPLHF

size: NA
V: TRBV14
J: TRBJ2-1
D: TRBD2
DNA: TGTGCCAGCAGCCAAGATCGGGCGGGGGGACCTCAGTTCTTC
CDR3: CASSQDRAGGPQFF

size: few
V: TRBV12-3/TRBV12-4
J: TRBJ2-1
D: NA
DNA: TGTGCCAGCAGTCCAAATAGGGGACGATTCAAACGGACCTACAATGAGCAGTTCTTC
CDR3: CASSPNRGRFKRTYNEQFF

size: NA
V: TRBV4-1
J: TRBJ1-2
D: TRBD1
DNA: TGCGCCAGCAGCCAATGGGCCGGGACAGGGAACGGCTACACCTTC
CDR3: CASSQWAGTGNGYTF

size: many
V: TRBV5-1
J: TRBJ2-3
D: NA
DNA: TGCGCCAGCAGCTTGGCTAGCCGAAGCACAGATACGCAGTATTTT
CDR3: CASSLASRSTDTQYF

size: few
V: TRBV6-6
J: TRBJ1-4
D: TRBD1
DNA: TGTGCCAGCAGTTACTCGGGGGGACAGGGGGCAACTAATGAAAAACTGTTTTTT
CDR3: CASSYSGGQGATNEKLFF

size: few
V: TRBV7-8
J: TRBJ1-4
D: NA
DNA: TGTGCCAGCAGATCGGGACTCATAAGAGAAAAACTGTTTTTT
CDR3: CASRSGLIREKLFF

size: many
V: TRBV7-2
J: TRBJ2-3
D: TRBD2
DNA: TGTGCCAGCAGCACCACCAGCGGGGCCTACACAGATACGCAGTATTTT
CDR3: CASSTTSGAYTDTQYF

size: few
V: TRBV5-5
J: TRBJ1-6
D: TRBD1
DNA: TGTGCCAGCAGCATACCGGGACAGGGGGGACTAGCCTATAATTCACCCCTCCACTTT
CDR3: CASSIPGQGGLAYNSPLHF

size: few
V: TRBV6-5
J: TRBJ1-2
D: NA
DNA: TGTGCCAGCAGTTACTCTGGGCAGGCCTATGGCTACACCTTC
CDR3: CASSYSGQAYGYTF

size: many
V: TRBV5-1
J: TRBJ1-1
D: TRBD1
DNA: TGCGCCAGCAGCTTTACCGGGACAGGGAACACTGAAGCTTTCTTT
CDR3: CASSFTGTGNTEAFF

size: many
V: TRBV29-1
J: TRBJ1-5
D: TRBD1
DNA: TGCAGCGCAACACAGGGGTTGGGACAGCCCCAGCATTTT
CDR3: CSATQGLGQPQHF

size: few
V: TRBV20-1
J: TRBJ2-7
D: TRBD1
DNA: TGCAGTGCTAGAGATAAGGGACAGGGAGGAAGCTACGAGCAGTACTTC
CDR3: CSARDKGQGGSYEQYF

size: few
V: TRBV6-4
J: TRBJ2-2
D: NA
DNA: TGTGCCAGCAGCGAGACTAGAGACAGCGAGGGGCTGTTTTTT
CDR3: CASSETRDSEGLFF

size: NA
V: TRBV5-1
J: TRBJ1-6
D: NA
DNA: TGCGCCAGCAGGGTGGAAAATTCACCCCTCCACTTT
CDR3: CASRVENSPLHF